This TCR beta chain was profiled in a study of cytomegalovirus exposure and HLA in healthy donors. General study points: Most TCR sequences showed up rarely, but some public TCRs showed up in many donors. Researchers counted around 150 TCR beta chains as cytomegalovirus-associated. In vitro assays verified that three CMV-associated chains recognized CMV antigens specifically.

Details on this clone: Its matching antigen is unknown.

The assay was immunoSEQ multiplex PCR, and TCRdb's table has in-frame clones only and misses some. This table has roughly 59,000 clones, 80% to 95% appearing once. The germline V gene encodes CDR1 SNHLY and CDR2 FYNNEI. This CDR3 spans 12 amino acids. V was pared by 2 bases and J by 10 bases, with 10 bases between. The sequencing input was PBMCs. This TCR was recovered from a man in his late teens or twenties in good health and CMV-seropositive. The rearrangement joins TRBV2 to TRBJ2-3; weak D call: TRBD2 (5 bases). CDR3 region: CASSEPGYAQYF. CDR3 sequence (DNA): TGTGCCAGCAGTGAACCGGGGTATGCGCAGTATTTT.